Following are 18 T cell receptor beta chains from one sample sequenced in a study of technical replicates of blood from several donors. TCRdb's copy holds only in-frame clones and misses some; the assay was immunoSEQ multiplex PCR. Among under 85,000 clones listed, roughly 93% were seen once. Input material: T cells isolated from PBMCs. These receptors all come from a human donor in good health.

V is TRBV13 and J is TRBJ2-2, with TRBD1 matching 9 bases. V gave up 5 bases and J gave up 1 base; unmatched junction bases: 2. The CDR3 covers 15 residues. The V gene's germline CDR1 is PRHDT and CDR2 FYEKMQ (reference sequence). The CDR3, as DNA: TGTGCCAGCAGCCAGGGACAGGGGAACACCGGGGAGCTGTTTTTT. Its translation is CASSQGQGNTGELFF.

This clone appeared a single time. This sequence joins TRBV11-2 and TRBJ2-5; a possible D gene is TRBD1 (6 bases). The CDR3 is made up of 16 amino acids. Germline CDR1 SGHAT, CDR2 FQNNGV. V shed 1 base and J shed 2 bases, with 14 bases lying between them. CDR3 protein: CASSLVASGVQETQYF. The CDR3 nucleotides read TGTGCCAGCAGCTTAGTTGCATCAGGGGTGCAAGAGACCCAGTACTTC.

This clone appeared once. The rearrangement links TRBV9 to TRBJ2-3, with a possible D match to TRBD1 (6 bases). Trimming removed 4 bases from V and 4 bases from J, with 19 bases in between. CDR1 is SGDLS, CDR2 YYNGEE, per germline. The CDR3 is 16 residues long. The CDR3 sequence is CASSRRGDRSPDTQYF. DNA of the CDR3: TGTGCCAGCAGCCGCCGAGGAGACAGGTCCCCAGATACGCAGTATTTT.

This clone was recorded only once. The chain recombines TRBV14 with TRBJ2-7, with 8 positions matching TRBD1. The germline gives CDR1 SGHDN, CDR2 FVKESK. The J segment lost 3 bases and the V segment lost 0 bases, leaving 4 bases of the junction unmatched. The CDR3 has 15 amino acids. CDR3 coding DNA: TGTGCCAGCAGCCAAGACGGACAGGGTGGCTACGAGCAGTACTTC. This encodes CASSQDGQGGYEQYF.

In this sample, this clone turned up once. V usage is TRBV6-5 and J usage is TRBJ1-4; D gene ambiguous. Germline V gene sequence: CDR1 MNHEY, CDR2 SVGAGI. There are 14 residues in the CDR3. V lost 3 bases and J 2 bases, leaving 7 bases between the germline ends. This chain's CDR3 is CASSYSSTNEKLFF. CDR3 sequence (DNA): TGTGCCAGCAGTTATAGTTCGACTAATGAAAAACTGTTTTTT.

This clone was seen more than once but under ten times. The genes are TRBV28 and TRBJ2-7; weak D call: TRBD2 (6 bases). The CDR3 loop spans 14 amino acids. The germline gives CDR1 MDHEN, CDR2 SYDVKM. V shed 4 bases and J shed 3 bases, with 13 bases lying between them. The CDR3 DNA reads TGTGCCAGCAGTTGGGGGGACGGATACTACGAGCAGTACTTC. It codes for CASSWGDGYYEQYF.

This clone was observed once. This chain connects TRBV2 to TRBJ2-2; tentative D call: TRBD1 (6 bases). Trimming left V 7 bases short and J 4 bases short, with 16 bases between. CDR3 length: 15 amino acids. Looked up from germline, CDR1 is SNHLY and CDR2 is FYNNEI. The CDR3 reads CASIGSGVVTGELFF. CDR3 DNA: TGTGCCAGCATTGGGTCAGGGGTGGTCACCGGGGAGCTGTTTTTT.

This clone is a singleton in its sample. The gene calls are TRBV29-1 and TRBJ2-7, with 7 bases fitting TRBD1. Trimming took 4 bases from V and 3 from J; bases not matched to a gene: 9. The CDR3 covers 14 residues. Germline V lookup: CDR1 SQVTM, CDR2 ANQGSEA. The CDR3 loop is CSVGIKGASYEQYF. The CDR3 nucleotides read TGCAGCGTTGGTATCAAGGGGGCCAGCTACGAGCAGTACTTC.

The V call is TRBV18, the J call TRBJ2-7; D may be TRBD2 (5 bases). Germline CDR1 KGHSH, CDR2 LQKENI. The CDR3 is 14 residues long. Trimming took 4 bases from V and 0 from J, leaving 10 bases between them. The CDR3 DNA follows: TGTGCCAGCTCACGAGGGTTAAGCTCCTACGAGCAGTACTTC. Translating it yields CASSRGLSSYEQYF.

This rearrangement joins TRBV27 to TRBJ1-4, with D perhaps TRBD1 (6 bases). Germline CDR1 MNHEY, CDR2 SMNVEV (reference sequence). V lost 3 bases to trimming and J lost 7 bases, with 6 bases between them. This CDR3 region has 12 residues. CDR3 sequence (DNA): TGTGCCAGCAGTTTCAGGGGTGAAAAACTGTTTTTT. Translation gives CASSFRGEKLFF. The full variable domain, completed using reference TRBV27 and TRBJ1-4, is EAQVTQNPRYLITVTGKKLTVTCSQNMNHEYMSWYRQDPGLGLRQIYYSMNVEVTDKGDVPEGYKVSRKEKRNFPLILESPSPNQTSLYFCASSFRGEKLFFGSGTQLSVL.

The J gene is TRBJ2-7, the V gene TRBV27, with 7 bases lining up with TRBD2. The CDR3 contains 13 residues. The V gene end was trimmed by 6 bases and the J gene end by 4 bases; junction bases not matched to a gene: 6. Looked up from germline, CDR1 is MNHEY and CDR2 is SMNVEV (reference sequence). The CDR3 bases are TGTGCCAGCAGCCCCCGGGGAGGGTACGAGCAGTACTTC. Its protein product is CASSPRGGYEQYF.

To note about this clone: A read error may account for a junction end that differs from germline. CDR3 in amino acids: CASSSHQPQHF. The DNA of the CDR3 is TGTGCCAGCAGTAGCCATCAGCCCCAGCATTTT. This chain connects TRBV28 to TRBJ1-5, with D uncertain. The CDR3 consists of 11 residues. The V gene's germline CDR1 is MDHEN and CDR2 SYDVKM. Using reference TRBV28 and TRBJ1-5 for the parts outside the CDR3, the full variable domain is DVKVTQSSRYLVKRTGEKVFLECVQDMDHENMFWYRQDPGLGLRLIYFSYDVKMKEKGDIPEGYSVSREKKERFSLILESASTNQTSMYLCASSSHQPQHFGDGTRLSIL.

This chain connects TRBV7-6 to TRBJ1-2; TRBD1 matches at 8 bases. The CDR3 runs to 18 residues. J was trimmed by 5 bases and V by 1 base; bases with no gene match: 15. Germline CDR1 SGHVS, CDR2 FNYEAQ. The CDR3 protein is CASSLGPRTGPHSYGYTF. CDR3 coding DNA: TGTGCCAGCAGCTTAGGCCCCCGGACAGGGCCACATTCGTATGGCTACACCTTC.

The CDR3 reads CASSPLTSGRIGEQYF. CDR3 sequence (DNA): TGTGCCAGCAGCCCCCTAACTAGCGGGAGGATCGGAGAGCAGTACTTC. The V call is TRBV7-9, the J call TRBJ2-7, with TRBD2 identical over 12 bases. The CDR3 contains 16 residues. V trimming: 5 bases; J trimming: 7 bases; junction bases outside the gene matches: 12. Germline-derived CDR1 and CDR2 are SEHNR and FQNEAQ (reference sequence).

This chain joins TRBV6-5 and TRBJ1-3; 7 positions match TRBD1. V was clipped by 6 bases and J by 7 bases; unmatched bases: 6. Germline loops: CDR1 MNHEY, CDR2 SVGAGI. This CDR3 spans 13 amino acids. CDR3 DNA sequence: TGTGCCAGCAGGACAGGGATCCGGAACACCATATATTTT. It translates to CASRTGIRNTIYF.

CDR3 in DNA: TGTGCCAGCAACTTAGGTCCCCTCGGGGAGCAGTACTTC. This gives the protein CASNLGPLGEQYF. The V call is TRBV6-5, the J call TRBJ2-7; D gene ambiguous. The V and J ends lost 7 bases and 7 bases respectively, with 17 bases between them. Germline V gene data show CDR1 as MNHEY and CDR2 as SVGAGI. There are 13 residues in the CDR3.

This clone was seen a handful of times. The chain is built from TRBV7-9 and TRBJ2-7; tentative D call: TRBD1 (6 bases). With 4 bases removed from V and 3 bases from J, the gap between germline ends came to 25 bases. CDR3 length equals 18 residues. In germline, CDR1 is SEHNR, CDR2 FQNEAQ (reference sequence). CDR3 nucleotide sequence: TGTGCCAGCAGCTCTACGCAACACTTGCCGGGGACAAACTACGAGCAGTACTTC. Translated, it gives CASSSTQHLPGTNYEQYF.

The chain carries TRBV27 and TRBJ2-7; 8 nucleotides align to TRBD2. Germline V gene lookup returns CDR1 MNHEY and CDR2 SMNVEV (reference sequence). J lost 2 bases, V lost 2 bases, and 8 bases had no gene match. The CDR3 is 16 residues long. As DNA, the CDR3 is TGTGCCAGCAGTTTAGATCGGGAGGGCCTCACCTACGAGCAGTACTTC. The encoded protein is CASSLDREGLTYEQYF.